Described below is a single T cell receptor (beta chain) sequence and its context. Its antigen is not identified. CDR3 length: 19 amino acids. Trimming cost V 4 bases and J 0 bases; bases outside gene matches: 11. Germline CDR1 and CDR2: SGHAT and FQDESV (reference sequence). RNA transcripts were the template for amplifying TCR beta CDR3 regions. Initially, a first-round RT-PCR of the TCR CDR3 employed the HTBI primer set. TCRdb redid the calling of the multiplex PCR reads with MiXCR, one entry per CDR3 protein. Of a few hundred thousand distinct CDR3 sequences in the sample, approximately 17% were seen once. This record comes from a study of T cells in Graves' hyperthyroidism and ophthalmopathy. Study-level background: The authors collected peripheral blood at initial diagnosis, before any treatment.

Overall study findings and caveats: Most clonotypes expanded in the thyroid (above 0.001) were also present in blood. Ophthalmopathy could be told apart from stable hyperthyroidism with a 13 V-J model.

The sample was blood. The V gene is TRBV11-1, the J gene TRBJ2-3; 12 positions agree with TRBD2. The sequence was obtained from a woman aged 60-75 years with Graves' ophthalmopathy. DNA of the CDR3: TGTGCCAGCAGCTCCGGGGCGACTAGCGGGAGAGGGAGCACAGATACGCAGTATTTT. Protein product: CASSSGATSGRGSTDTQYF. The variable domain in full, completed from reference TRBV11-1 and TRBJ2-3, reads EAEVAQSPRYKITEKSQAVAFWCDPISGHATLYWYRQILGQGPELLVQFQDESVVDDSQLPKDRFSAERLKGVDSTLKIQPAELGDSAMYLCASSSGATSGRGSTDTQYFGPGTRLTVL.